This TCR beta chain was sequenced for a study of CD8 T cells in ankylosing spondylitis. Notes on the study in general: Clones that were linked to disease were CD8+ and were relatively rare in peripheral blood.

Germline CDR1 and CDR2: WNHNN and SYGVQD (reference sequence). The CDR3 is made up of 14 amino acids. V lost 0 bases and J lost 4, with 10 bases in between. Quantitative barcoded 5'-RACE was used to prepare TCR beta libraries. Each CDR3 protein is one row after TCRdb ran MiXCR on the 5' RACE reads. The profile shows 230,000 or so distinct CDR3 sequences, roughly a quarter of them singletons. This clonotype was observed a few times. The antigen is not known. This TCR was sampled from a male donor with ankylosing spondylitis or in good health (not recorded which). Sequencing was done on a sample of blood, either unsorted or a sorted T cell fraction (not recorded which). The genes are TRBV10-1 and TRBJ2-7; D uncertain. CDR3 sequence: CASSESRPPYEQYF. As DNA, the CDR3 is TGCGCCAGCAGTGAGTCGCGGCCTCCTTACGAGCAGTACTTC.